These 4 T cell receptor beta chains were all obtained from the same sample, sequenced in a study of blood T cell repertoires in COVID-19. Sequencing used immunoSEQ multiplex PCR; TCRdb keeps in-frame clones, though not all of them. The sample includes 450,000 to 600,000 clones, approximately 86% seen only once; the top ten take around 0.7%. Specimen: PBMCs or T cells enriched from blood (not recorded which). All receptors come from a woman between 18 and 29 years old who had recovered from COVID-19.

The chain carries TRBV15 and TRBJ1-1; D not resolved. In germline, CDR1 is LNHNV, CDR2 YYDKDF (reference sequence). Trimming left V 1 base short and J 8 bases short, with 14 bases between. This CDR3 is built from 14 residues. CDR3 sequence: CATSRVEGPGEAFF. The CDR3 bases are TGTGCCACCAGCAGAGTTGAAGGCCCGGGGGAAGCTTTCTTT.

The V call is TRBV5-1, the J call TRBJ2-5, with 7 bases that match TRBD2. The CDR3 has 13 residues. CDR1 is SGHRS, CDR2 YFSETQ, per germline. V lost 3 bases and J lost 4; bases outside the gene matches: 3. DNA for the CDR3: TGCGCCAGCAGCTCCGGGAGGACAGAGACCCAGTACTTC. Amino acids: CASSSGRTETQYF. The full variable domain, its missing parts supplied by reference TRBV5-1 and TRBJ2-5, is KAGVTQTPRYLIKTRGQQVTLSCSPISGHRSVSWYQQTPGQGLQFLFEYFSETQRNKGNFPGRFSGRQFSNSRSEMNVSTLELGDSALYLCASSSGRTETQYFGPGTRLLVL.

The CDR3 bases are TGTGCCAGCACGTCGGACAGGGAGACTGAAGCTTTCTTT. Translated: CASTSDRETEAFF. The V call is TRBV2, the J call TRBJ1-1, with 8 bases that match TRBD1. CDR1 and CDR2 (germline): SNHLY, FYNNEI. This CDR3 has 13 amino acids. The V and J ends lost 7 bases and 5 bases, in that order; junction bases with no gene match: 6.

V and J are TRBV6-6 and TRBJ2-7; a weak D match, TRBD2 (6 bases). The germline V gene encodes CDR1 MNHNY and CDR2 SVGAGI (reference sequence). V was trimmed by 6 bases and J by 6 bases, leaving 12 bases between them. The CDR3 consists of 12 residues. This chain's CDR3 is CASRLASGEQYF. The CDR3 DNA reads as TGTGCCAGCAGACTAGCAAGTGGCGAGCAGTACTTC.